The 19 T cell receptor beta chains reported below all come from one sample, sequenced in a study of T cells expressing NK-cell markers. TCRdb reprocessed the 5' RACE reads, keeping one entry per CDR3 protein, no DNA. This sample's clone table lists about 440,000 distinct CDR3 sequences. Material: blood T cells: a sorted CD56 or NKG2C T cell subset, CD4+ or CD8+ T cells, or bulk PBMC T cells (not recorded which). The receptors derive from a woman between 18 and 70 years old in good health.

The chain carries TRBV4-3 and TRBJ2-5; TCRdb lists TRBD2, though no DNA is available to test this call. Germline-derived CDR1 and CDR2 are LGHNA and YSLEER. The CDR3 is made up of 15 amino acids. The CDR3 loop is CASSHQRANQETQYF.

V gene TRBV27 combines with J gene TRBJ2-1; lacking DNA, the TRBD2 call made by TCRdb goes unchecked. The CDR3 is made up of 19 amino acids. Germline lookup yields CDR1 MNHEY and CDR2 SMNVEV (reference sequence). The CDR3 loop reads CASSLWGRRLAGDTNEQFF.

The chain employs TRBV6-1 and TRBJ2-1; TCRdb gives TRBD2 as the D gene, but with no DNA this cannot be confirmed. The CDR3 loop spans 14 amino acids. Looked up from germline, CDR1 is MNHNS and CDR2 is SASEGT. The chain's CDR3 is CASSRAASYNEQFF.

The rearrangement uses TRBV25-1 and TRBJ1-2; the TRBD1 assignment by TCRdb is unverifiable without DNA. CDR3 length equals 14 residues. Germline V gene sequence: CDR1 MGHDK, CDR2 SYGVNS. The CDR3 spells CASSPGQNYYGYTF.

The chain links TRBV5-4 to TRBJ2-5; TCRdb selects TRBD1, and the lack of DNA leaves this call unchecked. Germline V gene data show CDR1 as SGHNT and CDR2 as YYREEE (reference sequence). This CDR3 has 15 residues. The CDR3 region is CASSPGDRGGETQYF. The full variable domain, rest sourced from reference TRBV5-4 and TRBJ2-5, is ETGVTQSPTHLIKTRGQQVTLRCSSQSGHNTVSWYQQALGQGPQFIFQYYREEENGRGNFPPRFSGLQFPNYSSELNVNALELDDSALYLCASSPGDRGGETQYFGPGTRLLVL.

The chain joins TRBV5-1 to TRBJ2-2; TCRdb proposes TRBD2, but this gene call is untestable without DNA. Looked up from germline, CDR1 is SGHRS and CDR2 is YFSETQ. The CDR3 has 16 amino acids. The CDR3 is CASSWRLAGGTGELFF. Looking up the rest from reference TRBV5-1 and TRBJ2-2 gives the full variable domain: KAGVTQTPRYLIKTRGQQVTLSCSPISGHRSVSWYQQTPGQGLQFLFEYFSETQRNKGNFPGRFSGRQFSNSRSEMNVSTLELGDSALYLCASSWRLAGGTGELFFGEGSRLTVL.

The gene calls are TRBV10-3 and TRBJ1-6; TCRdb picks TRBD1, but there is no DNA to check that call. The CDR3 has 15 residues. Germline CDR1 and CDR2: ENHRY and SYGVKD. CDR3 loop: CAISERGQDGSPLHF.

J is TRBJ2-1 and V is TRBV10-3; TCRdb's D call of TRBD2 is untestable without DNA. The CDR3 has 15 amino acids. Germline CDR1 and CDR2: ENHRY and SYGVKD. The CDR3: CAIRAGREGSDEQFF.

The chain links TRBV18 to TRBJ2-1; absent DNA, TCRdb's TRBD1 call cannot be checked. The CDR3 runs 14 residues. The germline gives CDR1 KGHSH, CDR2 LQKENI. The CDR3 reads CASSSRGGYNEQFF. The full variable domain, with the rest looked up from reference TRBV18 and TRBJ2-1, is NAGVMQNPRHLVRRRGQEARLRCSPMKGHSHVYWYRQLPEEGLKFMVYLQKENIIDESGMPKERFSAEFPKEGPSILRIQQVVRGDSAAYFCASSSRGGYNEQFFGPGTRLTVL.

The chain has TRBV5-1 and TRBJ1-4; TCRdb's D call, TRBD1, is unchecked because there is no DNA. The germline CDR1 and CDR2 sequences are SGHRS and YFSETQ. This CDR3 comprises 15 residues. The CDR3 sequence is CASAGRTGSDEKLFF.

The V call is TRBV5-6, the J call TRBJ2-2; the D call of TRBD1 rests on TCRdb alone, since no DNA is present to check it. CDR3 length: 15 residues. Germline V gene lookup returns CDR1 SGHDT and CDR2 YYEEEE. CDR3: CASSLRQGRGRELFF.

V gene TRBV5-1 combines with J gene TRBJ1-5. The CDR3 totals 13 residues. Germline assignment: CDR1 SGHRS and CDR2 YFSETQ. The CDR3 is CASSLDGNQPQHF.

V gene TRBV28 combines with J gene TRBJ2-5; TCRdb selects TRBD1, and the lack of DNA leaves this call unchecked. Per germline, CDR1 MDHEN and CDR2 SYDVKM. The CDR3 runs 14 residues. CDR3 sequence reads: CASSSGTLWETQYF.

This chain connects TRBV29-1 to TRBJ2-1. CDR1 is SQVTM, CDR2 ANQGSEA, per germline. CDR3 length: 15 amino acids. The CDR3 spells CSVEFRSDYHNEQFF.

This chain uses TRBV7-2 with TRBJ2-1; with no DNA, the TCRdb D assignment of TRBD2 cannot be verified. CDR3 size: 13 residues. Germline V gene lookup returns CDR1 SGHTA and CDR2 FQGNSA. The chain's CDR3 is CASSLVQAGGQFF.

The gene calls are TRBV6-5 and TRBJ2-1. Germline V lookup: CDR1 MNHEY, CDR2 SVGAGI. This CDR3 has 13 residues. CDR3 sequence reads: CASSYGQNNEQFF.

CDR3 amino acids: CATNRDRVGNEQFF. The rearrangement uses TRBV11-2 and TRBJ2-1; as DNA is missing, the TRBD1 call by TCRdb cannot be tested. The CDR3 length is 14 residues. Per the germline V gene, CDR1 is SGHAT and CDR2 is FQNNGV.

CDR3 residues: CASSLSTSGSGNEQFF. The rearrangement links TRBV5-1 to TRBJ2-1; the D call of TRBD2 rests on TCRdb alone, since no DNA is present to check it. The CDR3 has 16 amino acids. Germline-derived CDR1 and CDR2 are SGHRS and YFSETQ.

This chain uses TRBV5-6 with TRBJ1-2; there is no DNA to check the TCRdb D call of TRBD1. The CDR3 loop spans 15 amino acids. CDR1 and CDR2 from the germline V gene are SGHDT and YYEEEE. The CDR3 loop is CASSLVTGKNYGYTF. Combining the CDR3 with reference TRBV5-6 and TRBJ1-2 gives the whole variable domain DAGVTQSPTHLIKTRGQQVTLRCSPKSGHDTVSWYQQALGQGPQFIFQYYEEEERQRGNFPDRFSGHQFPNYSSELNVNALLLGDSALYLCASSLVTGKNYGYTFGSGTRLTVV.